This T cell receptor (beta chain) was identified during a study of T cells in localized non-small cell lung cancer. Some clones are missing from TCRdb's copy, which holds only in-frame ones; the method was immunoSEQ multiplex PCR. The table lists about 24,000 clones, roughly 90% of them singletons, with 5.5% to 6.5% in the top ten. The sample was PBMCs, taken before any cancer treatment. The sequence was obtained from a man aged 40-75 years with stage II lung adenocarcinoma.

CDR3 region: CASSLGTHLDTQYF. The CDR3 DNA reads as TGCGCCAGCAGCCTCGGGACGCATTTGGATACGCAGTATTTT. The V gene is TRBV4-1, the J gene TRBJ2-3; either TRBD1 or TRBD2 may supply D (5 bases each). Trimming cost V 4 bases and J 6 bases, with 14 bases left between them. CDR1 MGHRA and CDR2 YSYEKL come from the germline V gene. The CDR3 loop spans 14 amino acids.